The count of the clone carrying this T cell receptor beta chain is one. The germline CDR1 and CDR2 sequences are SGHKS and YYEKEE (reference sequence). V was clipped by 1 base and J by 4 bases; unmatched bases: 5. The CDR3 contains 15 residues. TCRdb's table, derived via immunoSEQ multiplex PCR, lists solely in-frame clones and lacks some. The sample contains 150,000 to 170,000 clones, about 86% of which appear only once. This entry belongs to a study of cytomegalovirus exposure and HLA in healthy donors. The chain recombines TRBV5-5 with TRBJ2-7; 10 bases agree with TRBD2. The sequence was obtained from a man younger than 35 in good health and CMV-seropositive. Sequencing used PBMCs. For the CDR3, the DNA is TGTGCCAGCAGCTTGTCACCTAGCGGGAGTTACGAGCAGTACTTC. Translated, it gives CASSLSPSGSYEQYF.